This note documents a single T cell receptor beta chain sequence. What it binds is unknown. This may stem from a read error, because a much larger clone lies one nucleotide away. The germline V and J ends were trimmed by 4 bases and 11 bases, with 11 bases remaining between them. The CDR3 has 10 amino acids. Germline values: CDR1 SQVTM, CDR2 ANQGSEA. This sample is drawn from a study of blood T cells in healthy people across ages. Study summary: Capturing about one barcoded beta molecule per two T cells was achieved by template switching. Study-level points and caveats: Age showed a roughly linear inverse relationship with TCR beta diversity per million T cells.

Together with a sample-barcoded 5' primer, a J-beta primer mix was included in a second PCR lasting 7 to 11 cycles. Every cDNA molecule bore a tag from a template-switch adaptor containing 12 random nucleotides. TCRdb redid the calling of the 5' RACE reads with MiXCR, one entry per CDR3 protein. The sample has roughly 1.5 million distinct CDR3 sequences; about 42% are singletons. The genes are TRBV29-1 and TRBJ2-5; D gene ambiguous. The clonotype originates from a woman younger than 30 in good health. Sequencing was done on a sample of blood. The CDR3: CSVGPREQYF. The CDR3, as DNA: TGCAGCGTTGGTCCGAGAGAGCAGTACTTC.